A selection of T cell receptor beta chains follows, all from one sample in a study of brain T cells in children with intractable seizures. The assay was immunoSEQ multiplex PCR, and TCRdb's table has in-frame clones only and misses some. The repertoire includes 88,000 or so clones, approximately 90% of them detected once, and around 25% sits in the top ten. The sequences come from peripheral blood, collected at surgery. The receptors were gathered from a girl aged 2 to 9 with Rasmussen encephalitis and intractable seizures. Each CDR3 is given with its conserved first and last residue. The D gene is left open where the match is weak. A clone size is listed for some rows: how often the clone was seen (once, few, many), or a class if it is expanded.

TRBV7-9	TRBD1	-	TRBJ2-7	TGTGCCAGCAGCCCTTCAACCGGGACAGGCGCCTACGAGCAGTACTTC	CASSPSTGTGAYEQYF
TRBV6-2/TRBV6-3	-	-	TRBJ2-2	TGTGCCAGCAGTTACCGGGACTCCCCCGAGGGCACCGGGGAGCTGTTTTTT	CASSYRDSPEGTGELFF
TRBV5-4	-	-	TRBJ2-2	TGTGCCAGCAGCTTGGGTTCTGGGGTCGGCACCGGGGAGCTGTTTTTT	CASSLGSGVGTGELFF
TRBV18	-	once	TRBJ1-5	TGTGCCAGCTCAGTGGGCCTTTGGCCCCAGCATTTT	CASSVGLWPQHF
TRBV7-3	TRBD2	-	TRBJ2-1	TGTGCCAGCAGCTCACTAGCGGGAGAACGTCGGTTCTTC	CASSSLAGERRFF
TRBV15	TRBD1	-	TRBJ1-2	TGTGCCACCAGCACTGACAGGGGCCCATATGGCTACACCTTC	CATSTDRGPYGYTF
TRBV5-4	-	-	TRBJ1-2	TGTGCCAGCAGCTTGGGTGCTAACTATGGCTACACCTTC	CASSLGANYGYTF
TRBV7-9	TRBD2	-	TRBJ2-5	TGTGCCAGCAGCTTTTCCGGGACTAGCGGGAGAGGTTGGCAAGAGACCCAGTACTTC	CASSFSGTSGRGWQETQYF
TRBV3-1/TRBV3-2	TRBD1	-	TRBJ1-2	TGTGCCAGCAGCCAAGCAGCAGGGGGCGGCTACACCTTC	CASSQAAGGGYTF
TRBV7-3	TRBD1	-	TRBJ2-1	TGTGCCAGCAGCCCCGGGACAGGGGGGATCAATGAGCAGTTCTTC	CASSPGTGGINEQFF
TRBV2	TRBD1	-	TRBJ1-4	TGTGCCAGCAGTGTGGACAGGAAGCTTAATGAAAAACTGTTTTTT	CASSVDRKLNEKLFF
TRBV18	TRBD2	-	TRBJ2-1	TGTGCCAGCTCACTAATTCTAGCGGGGGGAAACTCCTACAATGAGCAGTTCTTC	CASSLILAGGNSYNEQFF
TRBV5-5	TRBD2	few	TRBJ2-3	TGTGCCAGCAGCTTGGGGCGGGAGTATGTGACAGATACGCAGTATTTT	CASSLGREYVTDTQYF
TRBV4-1	-	-	TRBJ2-3	TGCGCCAGCAGCCAATCAGATGGGACACAAGATACGCAGTATTTT	CASSQSDGTQDTQYF
TRBV19	TRBD1	-	TRBJ2-7	TGTGCCAGTAGTACCGGTCGGGGACAGGGGGATGAAGAGCAGTACTTC	CASSTGRGQGDEEQYF
TRBV5-6	TRBD1	-	TRBJ2-5	TGTGCCAGCACCGGACAGGGAAGATATGAGACCCAGTACTTC	CASTGQGRYETQYF
TRBV9	-	-	TRBJ1-1	TGTGCCAGCAGCGTATCAGGGTTATCTGAAGCTTTCTTT	CASSVSGLSEAFF
TRBV5-1	-	few	TRBJ2-5	TGCGCCAGCAGCTTGGTAGGGGGTGAAGAGACCCAGTACTTC	CASSLVGGEETQYF
TRBV7-2	-	-	TRBJ1-3	TGTGCCAGCAGCTTAGGGAGACAGCCATCAAGACGAAACACCATATATTTT	CASSLGRQPSRRNTIYF
TRBV5-4	TRBD2	-	TRBJ2-1	TGTGCCAGCAGCCCCGGGCCGACTAGCGGGAGAAGGGAGCAGTTCTTC	CASSPGPTSGRREQFF
TRBV18	TRBD1	-	TRBJ2-7	TGTGCCAGCTCACACCTCGGACAGGGGGAGTACGAGCAGTACTTC	CASSHLGQGEYEQYF
TRBV6-2/TRBV6-3	-	-	TRBJ2-5	TGTGCCAGCAGTTTCACAGGGATCCAAGAGACCCAGTACTTC	CASSFTGIQETQYF
TRBV27	TRBD2	few	TRBJ2-7	TGTGCCAGCAGTTTAACGGGACTAGCGCTAAATTACGAGCAGTACTTC	CASSLTGLALNYEQYF
TRBV6-5	-	once	TRBJ1-1	TGTGCCAGCGCAAGAACTCAAAAGGGTGGGCCTGAAGCTTTCTTT	CASARTQKGGPEAFF
TRBV24-1	TRBD1	-	TRBJ2-4	TGTGCCACCAGTGATACCGGGACAGCGAACATTCAGTACTTC	CATSDTGTANIQYF
TRBV4-1	-	-	TRBJ2-2	TGCGCCAGCAGCCAAGGCTCCGGGACCTCGAACACCGGGGAGCTGTTTTTT	CASSQGSGTSNTGELFF
TRBV20-1	TRBD2	-	TRBJ2-1	TGCAGTGCTAGTATCCTAGCGGGGGGGCCAAAGGATTCTGAGCAGTTCTTC	CSASILAGGPKDSEQFF
TRBV2	-	-	TRBJ1-4	TGTGCCAGCAGTGAAGGGGGCAGCCTGCCTCTAACTAATGAAAAACTGTTTTTT	CASSEGGSLPLTNEKLFF
TRBV11-2	-	few	TRBJ2-2	TGTGCCAGCAGCTTTACCGGGACCGGGGAGCTGTTTTTT	CASSFTGTGELFF
TRBV4-1	-	-	TRBJ2-5	TGCGCCAGCAGCCAAGAAGGTCTCGAGGCCGACGGGTGGACCCAGTACTTC	CASSQEGLEADGWTQYF
TRBV30	TRBD1	-	TRBJ2-7	TGTGCCTGGGGACAGGGGGCCTACGAGCAGTACTTC	CAWGQGAYEQYF
TRBV13	TRBD1	-	TRBJ1-6	TGTGCCAGCAGCCCACCCCCCGGACAGGGAGATTCACCCCTCCACTTT	CASSPPPGQGDSPLHF
TRBV15	-	-	TRBJ2-6	TGTGCCACCAGCAGAGATCCGGAGGCCAACGTCCTGACTTTC	CATSRDPEANVLTF
TRBV2	TRBD1	few	TRBJ2-7	TGTGCCAGCAAGAAACAGGGGAACAGCTACGAGCAGTACTTC	CASKKQGNSYEQYF
TRBV30	-	-	TRBJ2-7	TGTGCCTGGAGTCGGCGGGACACTCTCTCCTACGAGCAGTACTTC	CAWSRRDTLSYEQYF
TRBV18	-	-	TRBJ1-2	TGTGCCAGCTCGCCCACATCAGGGGACTATGGCTACACCTTC	CASSPTSGDYGYTF
TRBV9	-	once	TRBJ2-5	TGTGCCAGCAGCGTAGCCGAGAGCCACCAAGAGACCCAGTACTTC	CASSVAESHQETQYF
TRBV14	-	-	TRBJ2-6	TGTGCCAGCAGCCAAGACCCCAGGCTTTCAATTTACTCTGGGGCCAACGTCCTGACTTTC	CASSQDPRLSIYSGANVLTF
TRBV9	TRBD2	-	TRBJ2-7	TGTGCCAGCAGCGTGGGACTAGCCGACGAGCAGTACTTC	CASSVGLADEQYF
TRBV5-1	-	-	TRBJ2-7	TGCGCCAGCAGCTTGGATTCCAGGGCCTACTACGAGCAGTACTTC	CASSLDSRAYYEQYF
TRBV2	-	-	TRBJ1-4	TGTGCCAGCAGGGTACGGGAACCCGATGAAAAACTGTTTTTT	CASRVREPDEKLFF
TRBV9	-	-	TRBJ1-1	TGTGCCAGCAGCCCGTATGGACAGCCCCCTCGGGGTGAAGCTTTCTTT	CASSPYGQPPRGEAFF
TRBV21-1	-	-	TRBJ2-7	TGTGCCAGCGAGACAGGCTCAGTGGGTCCAAACAGCTGCCGGTGGGCCTACGAGCAGTACTTC	CASETGSVGPNSCRWAYEQYF
TRBV2	-	-	TRBJ1-2	TGTGCCAGCAGTGAAGGGGTCTATGGCTACACCTTC	CASSEGVYGYTF
TRBV7-9	-	once	TRBJ1-3	TGTGCCAGCAGCTTAAGTGTCAGGTGGGACACCATATATTTT	CASSLSVRWDTIYF
TRBV18	-	-	TRBJ1-2	TGTGCCAGCTCACCTTTGTTAGCTACCTATGGCTACACCTTC	CASSPLLATYGYTF
TRBV18	-	-	TRBJ2-2	TGTGCCAGCTCACCAAATATCGGGCCAGGCGGGGAGCTGTTTTTT	CASSPNIGPGGELFF
TRBV5-4	TRBD1	-	TRBJ1-1	TGTGCCAGCAGCACCCCGGACAGGGGAGAAGCTTTCTTT	CASSTPDRGEAFF
TRBV30	-	-	TRBJ2-7	TGTGCCTGGAGCGGGGGGCAGCCGGTGATGGGTGAGCAGTACTTC	CAWSGGQPVMGEQYF
TRBV5-6	-	-	TRBJ2-2	TGTGCCAGCAGCTTGATACTAAACACCGGGGAGCTGTTTTTT	CASSLILNTGELFF
TRBV27	-	-	TRBJ1-4	TGTGCCAGCACCCACCGGACGGGGGCAGGGGAAAAACTGTTTTTT	CASTHRTGAGEKLFF
TRBV2	TRBD1	-	TRBJ2-7	TGTGCCAGCAGACAGGGGACCTCCTACGAGCAGTACTTC	CASRQGTSYEQYF